The source of this T cell receptor beta chain is a study of a mutant IDH1 vaccine in newly diagnosed glioma. As for the study in general: Beginning 4-6 weeks after radiotherapy alone, or with temozolomide cycles, vaccination took place. Therapy received beforehand was radiotherapy, temozolomide, or both, with most patients given both.

The time point was: week 47, end of study. In the vaccine, a single dose held 300 ug of the mutant IDH1 20-mer peptide, along with topical imiquimod. The CDR3 covers 15 residues. The germline V gene has CDR1 MNHEY and CDR2 SVGAGI. J lost 0 bases, V lost 8 bases, and 3 bases had no gene match. The repertoire was sequenced with immunoSEQ multiplex PCR; TCRdb's copy has only in-frame clones and lacks some. Of fewer than 60,000 clones in the sample, approximately 65% were seen once. On this clone: Its antigen is as yet unknown.

The gene calls are TRBV6-5 and TRBJ2-2; 10 bases line up with TRBD2. The source was peripheral blood mononuclear cells (PBMCs), collected from a glioma patient whose treatment included an IDH1 peptide vaccine. This TCR derives from a man between 35 and 55 years old with glioma. Some clones in this sample may be carry-over from other donors' samples. This CDR3 is CASVGLAANTGELFF. The CDR3 DNA reads TGTGCCAGCGTCGGACTAGCGGCGAACACCGGGGAGCTGTTTTTT.